The present TCR beta chain was sequenced within a study of blood T cell repertoires in COVID-19. Study background: The United States, Italy and Spain were the sources of the acute and convalescent COVID-19 samples.

Seattle patients were enrolled during active infection and followed longitudinally. The V gene end was trimmed by 1 base and the J gene end by 2 bases; junction bases not matched to a gene: 6. Germline lookup yields CDR1 SGHAT and CDR2 FQNNGV. This CDR3 spans 17 amino acids. In the study's own analysis: Nucleated cell counts were estimated from reference gene primer amplification. Some clones are missing from TCRdb's copy, which holds only in-frame ones; the method was immunoSEQ multiplex PCR. For V, J and clone size, that table is used; D and trimming come from the DNA. The repertoire consists of more than 45,000 clones, with roughly 90% occurring once and the leading ten covering 20% to 25%.

The chain links TRBV11-2 to TRBJ2-5, with TRBD2 identical over 11 bases. The receptor was isolated from a woman older than 75 with COVID-19, enrolled during active disease. Sequences were obtained from peripheral blood. The CDR3 loop reads CASSLVEGLAVQETQYF. As DNA, the CDR3 is TGTGCCAGCAGCTTAGTGGAGGGACTAGCGGTTCAAGAGACCCAGTACTTC.